This TCR beta chain stems from a study of sequential checkpoint blockade in melanoma. The overall study: Patients were randomized 1:1 to nivolumab-then-ipilimumab or ipilimumab-then-nivolumab first-line. Both treatment sequences were followed by maintenance nivolumab.

Trimming left V 5 bases short and J 4 bases short, with 14 bases between. Germline CDR1 reads SGHAT; CDR2 reads FQNNGV. This CDR3 is built from 14 residues. Described treatment: randomized to nivolumab then ipilimumab (arm A) or the reverse (arm B). Sorted cells were live CD3+CD8+, lacking CD19 and CD56, from PBMCs. TCRdb's copy holds only in-frame clones and misses some; the assay was immunoSEQ multiplex PCR. The sample has 4,000 to 6,500 clones, about 68% seen once; the top ten hold 25% to 30%. This chain uses TRBV11-2 with TRBJ1-2, with D possibly matching TRBD1 (6 bases). The starting material was CD8+ T cells sorted from blood (inferred from file names), obtained from a patient given nivolumab and ipilimumab in sequence. The receptor comes from a human donor with melanoma. The CDR3, as DNA: TGTGCCAGCAGCCCTAGGACAGCAGCCTATGGCTACACCTTC. It is translated as CASSPRTAAYGYTF.